These T cell receptor beta chains were read from a single sample in a study of beta chain features in type 1 diabetes. Clones were read by immunoSEQ multiplex PCR, and TCRdb kept only the in-frame ones, dropping some. The sample has 680,000 or so clones, roughly 12% seen once. The sample taken for sequencing was naive CD4+ T cells from blood. These receptors were collected from a man between 18 and 35 years old with type 1 diabetes. CDR3s include the opening cysteine and the closing phenylalanine or tryptophan. The D gene is left open where the match is weak. A clone size is listed for some rows: how often the clone was seen (once, few, many), or a class if it is expanded.

J: TRBJ1-5; V: TRBV30; size: NA; D: NA; CDR3: CAWSVIGGNQPQHF; DNA: TGTGCCTGGAGTGTGATTGGGGGGAATCAGCCCCAGCATTTT
J: TRBJ1-6; V: TRBV9; size: NA; D: TRBD1; CDR3: CASSLRTGQPNILLHF; DNA: TGTGCCAGCAGCCTCAGAACGGGACAGCCCAACATCCTCCTCCACTTT
J: TRBJ1-6; V: TRBV23-1; size: NA; D: TRBD1; CDR3: CASSQLGTGGNNSPLHF; DNA: TGCGCCAGCAGTCAATTGGGGACAGGGGGAAATAATTCACCCCTCCACTTT
J: TRBJ2-7; V: TRBV19; size: few; D: NA; CDR3: CASSIQVREQYF; DNA: TGTGCCAGTAGTATACAGGTTCGCGAGCAGTACTTC
J: TRBJ2-6; V: TRBV30; size: few; D: TRBD1; CDR3: CAWRSDRGRATGANVLTF; DNA: TGTGCCTGGAGATCTGACAGGGGGCGAGCTACTGGGGCCAACGTCCTGACTTTC
J: TRBJ1-2; V: TRBV7-9; size: few; D: NA; CDR3: CASSLAGHYGYTF; DNA: TGTGCCAGCAGCTTAGCAGGCCACTATGGCTACACCTTC
J: TRBJ1-2; V: TRBV6-5; size: few; D: NA; CDR3: CASSYSGQVSGYTF; DNA: TGTGCCAGCAGTTACTCGGGACAAGTATCTGGCTACACCTTC
J: TRBJ1-6; V: TRBV7-9; size: NA; D: NA; CDR3: CASSLAGTGTINNSPLHF; DNA: TGTGCCAGCAGCTTAGCGGGGACGGGAACCATTAATAATTCACCCCTCCACTTT
J: TRBJ1-6; V: TRBV15; size: few; D: NA; CDR3: CATRTSSGSPLHF; DNA: TGTGCCACCAGGACCAGTAGCGGTTCACCCCTCCACTTT
J: TRBJ2-4; V: TRBV2; size: few; D: TRBD2; CDR3: CANRLAGGSENIQYF; DNA: TGTGCCAACCGACTAGCGGGGGGATCGGAGAACATTCAGTACTTC
J: TRBJ2-2; V: TRBV5-1; size: few; D: TRBD2; CDR3: CASSSPGLANTGELFF; DNA: TGCGCCAGCAGCTCTCCGGGACTAGCGAACACCGGGGAGCTGTTTTTT
J: TRBJ2-7; V: TRBV30; size: NA; D: NA; CDR3: CAWKPRLYEQYF; DNA: TGTGCCTGGAAGCCCAGACTCTACGAGCAGTACTTC
J: TRBJ1-5; V: TRBV9; size: few; D: NA; CDR3: CASSPGDWNQPQHF; DNA: TGTGCCAGCAGCCCAGGGGATTGGAATCAGCCCCAGCATTTT
J: TRBJ2-7; V: TRBV7-2; size: few; D: TRBD1; CDR3: CASSPISGQGKYEQYF; DNA: TGTGCCAGCAGCCCGATCAGCGGACAGGGAAAGTACGAGCAGTACTTC
J: TRBJ1-6; V: TRBV10-3; size: few; D: NA; CDR3: CAISVSGFNSPLHF; DNA: TGTGCCATCAGTGTTTCGGGTTTTAATTCACCCCTCCACTTT
J: TRBJ2-7; V: TRBV11-2; size: NA; D: TRBD1; CDR3: CASSLGTGSTYEQYF; DNA: TGTGCCAGCAGCTTAGGGACAGGTTCGACCTACGAGCAGTACTTC
J: TRBJ1-6; V: TRBV10-3; size: NA; D: NA; CDR3: CAISERGTADNSPLHF; DNA: TGTGCCATCAGTGAGCGAGGGACGGCGGATAATTCACCCCTCCACTTT
J: TRBJ2-7; V: TRBV7-9; size: few; D: TRBD1; CDR3: CASSHGTGSDEQYF; DNA: TGTGCCAGCAGCCATGGGACAGGGTCCGACGAGCAGTACTTC